This is a list of T cell receptor beta chains from one sample in a study of cytomegalovirus exposure and HLA in healthy donors. Produced via immunoSEQ multiplex PCR; TCRdb's table is partial and in-frame only. The table has about 63,000 clones, roughly 80% seen once. What was sequenced was PBMCs. The receptors derive from a young woman in good health and CMV-seronegative. The CDR3 runs from the conserved cysteine through the conserved F or W. A D gene is named only where the DNA matches it firmly. A clone size is listed for some rows: how often the clone was seen (once, few, many), or a class if it is expanded.

D: NA; size: NA; J: TRBJ1-1; V: TRBV2; CDR3: CASSYDSSGTEAFF; DNA: TGTGCCAGCAGTTATGACTCCTCGGGGACTGAAGCTTTCTTT
D: NA; size: NA; J: TRBJ2-2; V: TRBV14; CDR3: CASSQVASGLDNTGELFF; DNA: TGTGCCAGCAGCCAAGTGGCAAGCGGACTGGATAACACCGGGGAGCTGTTTTTT
D: TRBD1; size: NA; J: TRBJ2-5; V: TRBV19; CDR3: CASSVGQGDVETQYF; DNA: TGTGCCAGTAGTGTCGGACAGGGTGATGTGGAGACCCAGTACTTC
D: NA; size: NA; J: TRBJ2-2; V: TRBV7-6; CDR3: CASSPTGGGELFF; DNA: TGTGCCAGCAGCCCCACCGGAGGCGGGGAGCTGTTTTTT
D: NA; size: NA; J: TRBJ1-1; V: TRBV4-3; CDR3: CASSQDRVAGEAFF; DNA: TGCGCCAGCAGCCAAGACAGGGTAGCGGGCGAAGCTTTCTTT
D: TRBD2; size: NA; J: TRBJ2-5; V: TRBV27; CDR3: CASSLRLAGVQETQYF; DNA: TGTGCCAGCAGTTTGCGACTAGCGGGGGTACAAGAGACCCAGTACTTC
D: NA; size: NA; J: TRBJ1-3; V: TRBV9; CDR3: CASSPRTTGLLSGNTIYF; DNA: TGTGCCAGCAGCCCCCGGACCACAGGGCTACTGTCTGGAAACACCATATATTTT
D: TRBD1; size: NA; J: TRBJ2-4; V: TRBV5-6; CDR3: CASSPQGILTKNIQYF; DNA: TGTGCCAGCAGCCCACAGGGGATCCTAACCAAAAACATTCAGTACTTC
D: NA; size: NA; J: TRBJ2-5; V: TRBV2; CDR3: CASSEVGSRQETQYF; DNA: TGTGCCAGCAGTGAAGTCGGGTCCCGCCAAGAGACCCAGTACTTC
D: NA; size: NA; J: TRBJ1-1; V: TRBV7-3; CDR3: CASSPSGGGTEAFF; DNA: TGTGCCAGCAGCCCTTCGGGGGGAGGGACTGAAGCTTTCTTT
D: NA; size: NA; J: TRBJ2-7; V: TRBV5-6; CDR3: CASSLGTHYEQYF; DNA: TGTGCCAGCAGCCTCGGGACACACTACGAGCAGTACTTC
D: TRBD1; size: few; J: TRBJ1-1; V: TRBV7-9; CDR3: CASSFAQGGDTEAFF; DNA: TGTGCCAGCAGCTTTGCACAGGGGGGAGACACTGAAGCTTTCTTT
D: NA; size: once; J: TRBJ1-1; V: TRBV10-1; CDR3: CASSSGGRTEAFF; DNA: TGCGCCAGCAGTTCCGGGGGGAGGACTGAAGCTTTCTTT
D: TRBD2; size: few; J: TRBJ2-5; V: TRBV5-6; CDR3: CASSEVAGAQETQYF; DNA: TGTGCCAGCAGCGAGGTAGCGGGAGCCCAAGAGACCCAGTACTTC
D: TRBD2; size: NA; J: TRBJ2-1; V: TRBV4-3; CDR3: CASSQDGGEGYNEQFF; DNA: TGCGCCAGCAGCCAAGATGGGGGGGAGGGATACAATGAGCAGTTCTTC
D: TRBD2; size: NA; J: TRBJ2-1; V: TRBV7-2; CDR3: CASSFLAGGAPVRDEQFF; DNA: TGTGCCAGCAGCTTTCTCGCGGGGGGCGCCCCGGTTAGGGATGAGCAGTTCTTC
D: TRBD1; size: once; J: TRBJ1-1; V: TRBV6-1; CDR3: CASSEGTGPNTEAFF; DNA: TGTGCCAGCAGTGAGGGGACAGGGCCGAACACTGAAGCTTTCTTT
D: TRBD2; size: NA; J: TRBJ2-2; V: TRBV11-3; CDR3: CASSLRAGGPDGELFF; DNA: TGTGCCAGCAGCTTAAGAGCGGGAGGGCCAGACGGGGAGCTGTTTTTT
D: TRBD2; size: NA; J: TRBJ2-1; V: TRBV4-3; CDR3: CASSQGLAGAPDEQFF; DNA: TGCGCCAGCAGCCAGGGACTAGCGGGGGCCCCCGATGAGCAGTTCTTC
D: TRBD1; size: NA; J: TRBJ1-2; V: TRBV4-3; CDR3: CASSQETGAVYGYTF; DNA: TGCGCCAGCAGCCAAGAGACAGGGGCGGTCTATGGCTACACCTTC
D: TRBD2; size: NA; J: TRBJ2-1; V: TRBV4-1; CDR3: CASSSTAWREVYEQFF; DNA: TGCGCCAGCAGCTCGACTGCCTGGCGGGAGGTATATGAGCAGTTCTTC
D: NA; size: few; J: TRBJ1-1; V: TRBV2; CDR3: CASKGVDSINRKAFF; DNA: TGTGCCAGCAAAGGAGTTGACTCAATAAATAGGAAAGCTTTCTTT